The 11 T cell receptor beta chains presented below share a single source sample, sequenced in a study of blood T cell repertoires in COVID-19. The method was immunoSEQ multiplex PCR; TCRdb's version includes in-frame clones alone and lacks a portion of them. The sample consists of fewer than 350,000 clones, under 90% of them appearing once. Sequences were obtained from peripheral blood. Receptors were obtained from a woman aged 55-70 years with active or convalescent COVID-19.

This sequence joins TRBV18 and TRBJ1-6; D unresolved. Germline assignment: CDR1 KGHSH and CDR2 LQKENI. There are 17 residues in the CDR3. The germline V and J ends were trimmed by 2 bases and 7 bases, with 18 bases remaining between them. The CDR3: CASSPWEGVGKNSPLHF. CDR3 DNA: TGTGCCAGCTCACCATGGGAGGGTGTTGGGAAAAATTCACCCCTCCACTTT. The full variable domain, in which reference TRBV18 and TRBJ1-6 provide the parts outside the CDR3, is NAGVMQNPRHLVRRRGQEARLRCSPMKGHSHVYWYRQLPEEGLKFMVYLQKENIIDESGMPKERFSAEFPKEGPSILRIQQVVRGDSAAYFCASSPWEGVGKNSPLHFGNGTRLTVT.

This clone was counted only a few times. This chain links TRBV18 with TRBJ1-2, with 7 bases matching TRBD1. Unmatched junction bases numbered 12, after V lost 4 bases and J lost 4 bases. The CDR3 spans 16 residues. Germline CDR1 reads KGHSH; CDR2 reads LQKENI. Written as DNA, the CDR3 is TGTGCCAGCTCACGCGAGGGGGACAGCTCTCCCTATGGCTACACCTTC. Translating it yields CASSREGDSSPYGYTF.

The rearrangement uses TRBV7-8 and TRBJ2-1; 12 nucleotides agree with TRBD2. With 2 bases clipped from V and 8 bases from J, the junction kept 10 bases outside the gene matches. This CDR3 comprises 17 residues. Germline CDR1 is SGHVS and CDR2 is FQNEAQ. DNA for the CDR3: TGTGCCAGCAGCTTAAGGGCTAGCGGGGGGGCCTGGGATGAGCAGTTCTTC. The encoded protein is CASSLRASGGAWDEQFF.

The chain employs TRBV30 and TRBJ1-1; no firm D call. Germline loops: CDR1 GTSNPN, CDR2 SVGIG (reference sequence). The CDR3 is 16 residues long. Trimming took 4 bases from V and 1 from J, leaving 19 bases between them. The CDR3 DNA reads TGTGCCTGGATGGGAGATCCACCCAATCCGAACACTGAAGCTTTCTTT. Translating gives CAWMGDPPNPNTEAFF.

The V and J genes are TRBV2 and TRBJ2-3, with 10 bases fitting TRBD2. The V and J ends lost 6 bases and 6 bases, in that order; junction bases with no gene match: 9. The CDR3 is 15 amino acids. Germline V gene lookup returns CDR1 SNHLY and CDR2 FYNNEI. Here the CDR3 DNA reads TGTGCCAGCAGCGAAACAGCGGGGGGGTTCGATACGCAGTATTTT. Its translation: CASSETAGGFDTQYF.

This chain links TRBV5-8 with TRBJ2-1; D gene uncertain. The germline gives CDR1 SGHTS, CDR2 YDEGEE. V was clipped by 4 bases and J by 9 bases, with 14 bases between them. This CDR3 region has 13 residues. The CDR3: CASSPRIESEQFF. The CDR3 DNA reads as TGTGCCAGCAGCCCCAGGATCGAGAGTGAGCAGTTCTTC.

J is TRBJ2-7 and V is TRBV29-1; TRBD2 matches at 8 bases. The junction had 3 bases not matched to a gene; V was cut back by 5 bases and J by 0 bases. The CDR3 spans 13 residues. The germline gives CDR1 SQVTM, CDR2 ANQGSEA. CDR3 DNA sequence: TGCAGCGTTCGGGGGGGACCCTCCTACGAGCAGTACTTC. Amino acid sequence: CSVRGGPSYEQYF.

J is TRBJ2-3 and V is TRBV27; 7 nucleotides line up with TRBD2. There are 15 residues in the CDR3. The germline CDR1 and CDR2 sequences are MNHEY and SMNVEV (reference sequence). J was trimmed by 0 bases and V by 4 bases; bases with no gene match: 4. CDR3 in DNA: TGTGCCAGCAGTTCGGGACTATCTAGCACAGATACGCAGTATTTT. This translates into CASSSGLSSTDTQYF.

The chain uses TRBV7-8 and TRBJ1-2; D is perhaps TRBD1 (5 bases). The V end was cut by 1 base, the J end by 7 bases, with 10 bases between. Germline V gene sequence: CDR1 SGHVS, CDR2 FQNEAQ. The CDR3 consists of 13 residues. CDR3 amino acids: CASSLVRGSGYTF. Here the CDR3 DNA reads TGTGCCAGCAGCTTAGTTAGGGGAAGTGGCTACACCTTC.

This chain joins TRBV5-4 and TRBJ2-3, with 8 bases fitting TRBD2. The V segment lost 0 bases and the J segment 5 bases; nucleotides outside the gene matches: 5. The CDR3 covers 15 residues. Germline values: CDR1 SGHNT, CDR2 YYREEE (reference sequence). The CDR3 DNA reads TGTGCCAGCAGCTTGGCGGGGGGGCCGGAAGATACGCAGTATTTT. Translated: CASSLAGGPEDTQYF.

The V call is TRBV5-1, the J call TRBJ1-1; no firm D call. The germline V gene has CDR1 SGHRS and CDR2 YFSETQ. Trimming stripped 3 bases from V and 3 bases from J, with 9 bases between. There are 13 residues in the CDR3. DNA of the CDR3: TGCGCCAGCAGCTCCTCCCCGGACACTGAAGCTTTCTTT. Encoded protein: CASSSSPDTEAFF.